This T cell receptor beta chain was identified in a study of cytomegalovirus exposure and HLA in healthy donors. Germline V gene data show CDR1 as MNHNS and CDR2 as SASEGT. The CDR3 is made up of 14 amino acids. V was cut by 5 bases and J by 1 base, with 9 bases left in between. Study results and limitations: The authors later linked a missense DCLRE1C variant to TCR beta V- and J-gene trimming. HLA alleles were associated with some 16,000 TCR beta sequences in a later analysis at 0.05 false discovery rate.

Note on this clone: Antigen specificity is unknown.

Healthy individuals who donated bone marrow served as the donors. It was with 60 Vbeta and 13 Jbeta primers that the PCR ran. TCRdb keeps only in-frame clones here, not all; method: immunoSEQ multiplex PCR. This table holds 100,000 to 150,000 clones, approximately 74% found once. The genes are TRBV6-1 and TRBJ1-5, with D tentatively TRBD1 (6 bases). The specimen was PBMCs. The sequence was obtained from a male donor in good health and CMV-seronegative. In DNA form, the CDR3 reads TGTGCCAGCAGTCGTCAGGGGAGCAATCAGCCCCAGCATTTT. The encoded protein is CASSRQGSNQPQHF.